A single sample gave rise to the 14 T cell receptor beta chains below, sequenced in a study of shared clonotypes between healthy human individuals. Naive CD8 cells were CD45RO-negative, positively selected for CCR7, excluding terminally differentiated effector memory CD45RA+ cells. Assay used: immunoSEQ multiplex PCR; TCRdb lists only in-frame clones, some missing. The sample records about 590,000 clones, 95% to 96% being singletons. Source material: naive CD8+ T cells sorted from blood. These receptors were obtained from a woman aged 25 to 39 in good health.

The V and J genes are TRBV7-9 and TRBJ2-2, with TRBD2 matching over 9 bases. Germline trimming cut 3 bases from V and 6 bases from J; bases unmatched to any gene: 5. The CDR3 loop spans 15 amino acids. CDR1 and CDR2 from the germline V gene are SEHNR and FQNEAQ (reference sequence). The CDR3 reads CASSFIAGGPGELFF. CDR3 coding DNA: TGTGCCAGCAGCTTTATTGCGGGAGGGCCCGGGGAGCTGTTTTTT.

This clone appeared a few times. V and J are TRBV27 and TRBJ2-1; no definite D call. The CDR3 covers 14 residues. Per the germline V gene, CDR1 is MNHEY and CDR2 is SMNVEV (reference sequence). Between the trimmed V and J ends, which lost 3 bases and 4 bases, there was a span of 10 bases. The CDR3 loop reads CASSFGPGYNEQFF. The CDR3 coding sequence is TGTGCCAGCAGTTTCGGTCCCGGGTACAATGAGCAGTTCTTC.

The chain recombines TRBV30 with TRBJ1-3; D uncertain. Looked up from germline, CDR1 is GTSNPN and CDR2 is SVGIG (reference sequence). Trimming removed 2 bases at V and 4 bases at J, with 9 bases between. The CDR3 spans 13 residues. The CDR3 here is CAWSLGSGNTIYF. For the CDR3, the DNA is TGTGCCTGGAGTTTGGGCTCCGGAAACACCATATATTTT.

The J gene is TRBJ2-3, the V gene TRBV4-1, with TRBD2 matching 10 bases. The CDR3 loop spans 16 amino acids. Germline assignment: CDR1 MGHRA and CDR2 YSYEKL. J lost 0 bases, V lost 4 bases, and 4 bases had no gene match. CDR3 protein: CASSRTSGSSTDTQYF. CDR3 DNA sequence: TGCGCCAGCAGCCGGACTAGCGGATCTAGCACAGATACGCAGTATTTT.

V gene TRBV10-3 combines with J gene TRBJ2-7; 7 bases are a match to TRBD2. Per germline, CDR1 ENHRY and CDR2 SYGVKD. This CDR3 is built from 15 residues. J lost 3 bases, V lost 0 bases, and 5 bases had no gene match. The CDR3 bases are TGTGCCATCAGTGAGTCAGGGAGGGATTTCTACGAGCAGTACTTC. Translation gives CAISESGRDFYEQYF.

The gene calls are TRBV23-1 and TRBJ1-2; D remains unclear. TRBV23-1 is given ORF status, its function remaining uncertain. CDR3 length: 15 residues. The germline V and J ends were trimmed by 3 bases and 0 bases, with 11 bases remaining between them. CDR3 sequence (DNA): TGCGCCAGCAGTCAGGGCGGACGGTCTAACTATGGCTACACCTTC. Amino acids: CASSQGGRSNYGYTF.

The CDR3 nucleotides read TGTGCCAGCAGGACAGGGAATTACGAGCAGTACTTC. This sequence encodes CASRTGNYEQYF. The gene calls are TRBV27 and TRBJ2-7, with 7 bases identical to TRBD1. Trimming took 6 bases from V and 4 from J; bases not matched to a gene: 3. Germline-derived CDR1 and CDR2 are MNHEY and SMNVEV (reference sequence). The CDR3 totals 12 residues.

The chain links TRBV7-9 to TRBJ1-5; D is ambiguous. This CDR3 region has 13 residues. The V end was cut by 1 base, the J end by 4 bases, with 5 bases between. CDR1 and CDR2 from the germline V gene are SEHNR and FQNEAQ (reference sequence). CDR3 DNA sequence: TGTGCCAGCAGCTTAGTGGGGAATCAGCCCCAGCATTTT. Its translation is CASSLVGNQPQHF.

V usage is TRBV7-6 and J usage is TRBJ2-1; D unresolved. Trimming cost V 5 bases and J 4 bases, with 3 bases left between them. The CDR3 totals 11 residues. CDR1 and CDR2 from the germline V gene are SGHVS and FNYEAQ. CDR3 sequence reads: CASSGYNEQFF. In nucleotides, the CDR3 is TGTGCCAGCAGCGGTTACAATGAGCAGTTCTTC.

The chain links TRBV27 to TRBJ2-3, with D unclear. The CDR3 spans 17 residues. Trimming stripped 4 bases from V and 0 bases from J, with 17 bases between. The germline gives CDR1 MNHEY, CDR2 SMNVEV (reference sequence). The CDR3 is CASSSAFSIHSTDTQYF. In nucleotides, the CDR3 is TGTGCCAGCAGTTCCGCCTTTAGCATCCATAGCACAGATACGCAGTATTTT.

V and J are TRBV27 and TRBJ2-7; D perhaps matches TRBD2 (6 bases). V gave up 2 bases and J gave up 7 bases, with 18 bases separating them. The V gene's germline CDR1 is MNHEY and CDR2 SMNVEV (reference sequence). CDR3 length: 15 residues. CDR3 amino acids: CASSLVGGELGEQYF. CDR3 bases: TGTGCCAGCAGTTTAGTCGGCGGGGAGCTAGGGGAGCAGTACTTC.

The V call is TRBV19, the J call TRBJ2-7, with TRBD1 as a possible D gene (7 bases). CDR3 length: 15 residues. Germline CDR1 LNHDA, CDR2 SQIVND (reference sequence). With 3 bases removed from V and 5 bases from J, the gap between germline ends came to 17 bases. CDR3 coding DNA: TGTGCCAGTAGTATTCGCCCACAGGGGAGGAACGAGCAGTACTTC. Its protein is CASSIRPQGRNEQYF.

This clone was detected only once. CDR3 residues: CASSKGPKRGSGANVLTF. The CDR3 DNA reads as TGTGCCAGCAGCAAAGGCCCGAAAAGGGGCTCTGGGGCCAACGTCCTGACTTTC. V usage is TRBV14 and J usage is TRBJ2-6, with D possibly TRBD1 on 5 matching bases. The CDR3 consists of 18 residues. Trimming removed 5 bases from V and 0 bases from J, with 17 bases in between. Germline V CDR1 and CDR2: SGHDN, FVKESK.

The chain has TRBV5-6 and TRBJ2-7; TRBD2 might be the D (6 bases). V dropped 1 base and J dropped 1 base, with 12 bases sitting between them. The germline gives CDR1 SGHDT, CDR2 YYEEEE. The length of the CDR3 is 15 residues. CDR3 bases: TGTGCCAGCAGCTTGTGGGGGGACGGGTCCTACGAGCAGTACTTC. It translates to CASSLWGDGSYEQYF.